This T cell receptor (beta chain) was identified during a study of blood T cell repertoires in COVID-19. At the level of the study: Both acute and convalescent COVID-19 samples were obtained from the United States, Italy and Spain.

In the original workflow: Scientists estimated how many nucleated cells there were by amplifying reference gene primers. Sequenced by immunoSEQ multiplex PCR; TCRdb stores in-frame clones only, minus some. Clone size and the V and J calls come from that table; the DNA yielded D and trimming. This sample has around 190,000 clones, with 70% to 85% found just once. Between the trimmed V and J ends, which lost 7 bases and 4 bases, there was a span of 16 bases. CDR3 length: 14 residues. CDR1 is MDHEN and CDR2 is SYDVKM in the germline V gene. This chain links TRBV28 with TRBJ1-1; weak D call: TRBD1 (5 bases). The material sequenced was peripheral blood. The TCR comes from a woman in her forties or fifties with acute or convalescent COVID-19. The CDR3 nucleotides are TGTGCCAGCACCTCCCGAACGGGGGGCACTGAAGCTTTCTTT. Protein product: CASTSRTGGTEAFF.